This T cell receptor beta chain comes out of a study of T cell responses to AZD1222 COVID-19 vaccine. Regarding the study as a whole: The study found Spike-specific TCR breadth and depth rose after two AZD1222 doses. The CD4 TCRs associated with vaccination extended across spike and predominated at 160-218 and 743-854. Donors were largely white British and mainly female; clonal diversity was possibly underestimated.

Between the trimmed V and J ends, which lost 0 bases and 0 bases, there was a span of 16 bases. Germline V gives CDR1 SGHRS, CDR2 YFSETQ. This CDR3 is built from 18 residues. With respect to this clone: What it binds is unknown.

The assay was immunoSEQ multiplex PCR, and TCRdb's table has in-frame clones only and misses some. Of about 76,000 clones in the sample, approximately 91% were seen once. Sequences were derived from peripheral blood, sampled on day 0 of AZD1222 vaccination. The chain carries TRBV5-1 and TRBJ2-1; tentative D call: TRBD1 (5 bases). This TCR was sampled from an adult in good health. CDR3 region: CASSLDDPRQSSYNEQFF. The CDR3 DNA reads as TGCGCCAGCAGCTTGGATGACCCCAGACAGAGCTCCTACAATGAGCAGTTCTTC. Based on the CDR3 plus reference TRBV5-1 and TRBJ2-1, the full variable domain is KAGVTQTPRYLIKTRGQQVTLSCSPISGHRSVSWYQQTPGQGLQFLFEYFSETQRNKGNFPGRFSGRQFSNSRSEMNVSTLELGDSALYLCASSLDDPRQSSYNEQFFGPGTRLTVL.